What follows is one TCR beta chain and its context. Its antigen is currently unknown. This specimen belongs to a study of pediatric ulcerative colitis. Overall study results and limits: No controls had the two rectal clonotypes shared by ulcerative colitis patients. In rectum, acute severe colitis had expanded clones and less diversity.

Sequencing was performed with immunoSEQ multiplex PCR; in TCRdb, only in-frame clones are kept and a portion is missing. The repertoire consists of 59,000 or so clones, with about three quarters occurring once and the leading ten covering roughly 5.2%. The TCR was taken from a boy younger than 18 with moderate ulcerative colitis. Sequences were obtained from blood.

The CDR3 region is CATSRDKASETQYF. CDR3 DNA sequence: TGTGCCACCAGCAGAGATAAGGCATCAGAGACCCAGTACTTC. The V gene is TRBV15, the J gene TRBJ2-5; no clear D gene. CDR3 length: 14 amino acids. V lost 0 bases and J 4 bases, leaving 9 bases between the germline ends. CDR1 is LNHNV and CDR2 is YYDKDF in the germline V gene (reference sequence).